This T cell receptor beta chain was recorded in a study of cytomegalovirus exposure and HLA in healthy donors. Study-wide findings and caveats: Cytomegalovirus association was assigned to approximately 180 TCR beta chains. Later, an analysis found that TCR clusters from the first cohort tended to co-occur in the roughly 110 validation repertoires.

CDR1 is PRHDT, CDR2 FYEKMQ, per germline (reference sequence). Trimming shortened V by 4 bases and J by 3 bases, and 9 bases separated the two germline ends. CDR3 length: 13 amino acids. This table comes from immunoSEQ multiplex PCR, and its TCRdb copy is limited to in-frame clones, with some not included. This repertoire shows some 150,000 clones, over 90% found once; its top ten account for 1.5% to 2%. The donors were members of the roughly 120-subject validation cohort (separate from the roughly 670-subject first cohort). With respect to this clone: Its antigen is currently unknown.

The rearrangement uses TRBV13 and TRBJ1-1, with TRBD1 as a possible D gene (6 bases). Sequencing was performed on PBMCs. The clonotype comes from a man in his late teens or twenties in good health and CMV-seropositive. Here the CDR3 reads CASSSDSDTEAFF. The CDR3 DNA reads TGTGCCAGCAGCTCGGACAGTGACACTGAAGCTTTCTTT.